These 17 T cell receptor beta chains originate from one sample sequenced in a study of cytomegalovirus exposure and HLA in healthy donors. The data were produced by immunoSEQ multiplex PCR, yet TCRdb's version contains in-frame clones alone and is incomplete. The repertoire holds around 200,000 clones, about 81% seen once, with around 1.2% in the top ten. The sequencing sample was made of PBMCs. The receptors come from a woman in her 30s in good health and CMV-seronegative.

The chain couples TRBV30 to TRBJ1-4, with 7 bases that match TRBD1. Germline values: CDR1 GTSNPN, CDR2 SVGIG (reference sequence). Trimming removed 8 bases from V and 5 bases from J; junction bases left unmatched: 5. This CDR3 is 12 amino acids long. Written as DNA, the CDR3 is TGTGCCGCGACAGGGATGAATGAAAAACTGTTTTTT. As protein: CAATGMNEKLFF.

This clone appeared once. The CDR3 DNA is TGCAGTGCACCACTAGAGAAACTGTTTTTT. Its translation: CSAPLEKLFF. J is TRBJ1-4 and V is TRBV20-1; D is uncertain. From germline, CDR1 is DFQATT and CDR2 SNEGSKA (reference sequence). The CDR3 loop spans 10 amino acids. Trimming removed 6 bases at V and 11 bases at J, with 10 bases between.

CDR3 loop: CASSSPGQKYGDRATEAFF. DNA for the CDR3: TGCGCCAGCAGCTCCCCCGGACAGAAATATGGGGACCGGGCCACTGAAGCTTTCTTT. The rearrangement joins TRBV5-1 to TRBJ1-1; D may be TRBD1 (6 bases). Germline values: CDR1 SGHRS, CDR2 YFSETQ. The CDR3 covers 19 residues. V lost 3 bases and J 4 bases, leaving 28 bases between the germline ends. The whole variable domain, filled in from reference TRBV5-1 and TRBJ1-1, reads KAGVTQTPRYLIKTRGQQVTLSCSPISGHRSVSWYQQTPGQGLQFLFEYFSETQRNKGNFPGRFSGRQFSNSRSEMNVSTLELGDSALYLCASSSPGQKYGDRATEAFFGQGTRLTVV.

This CDR3 is CAWSAGQGSARQYF. For the CDR3, the DNA is TGTGCCTGGAGCGCGGGACAGGGAAGCGCGAGGCAGTACTTC. The chain links TRBV30 to TRBJ2-7, with 9 bases fitting TRBD1. CDR1 and CDR2 from the germline V gene are GTSNPN and SVGIG (reference sequence). The CDR3 totals 14 residues. The ends lost 3 bases at V and 9 bases at J; junction bases unmatched: 12.

The gene calls are TRBV5-4 and TRBJ2-7, with a tentative D call TRBD2 (6 bases). The CDR3 length is 15 residues. Germline V gene lookup returns CDR1 SGHNT and CDR2 YYREEE (reference sequence). Trimming left V 5 bases short and J 2 bases short, with 17 bases between. CDR3 sequence reads: CASRGRRNFPYEQYF. CDR3 nucleotides: TGTGCCAGCAGGGGGAGGAGAAATTTCCCCTACGAGCAGTACTTC.

J is TRBJ1-2 and V is TRBV27, with D possibly being TRBD1 (5 bases). Germline CDR1 MNHEY, CDR2 SMNVEV (reference sequence). The CDR3 loop spans 18 amino acids. V lost 7 bases and J lost 6, with 30 bases in between. The CDR3 DNA is TGTGCCAGCATCATACCCCCGGGACTACCGATAAGTTGGAATGGCTACACCTTC. Amino acids: CASIIPPGLPISWNGYTF.

Remarks on this clone: This specimen includes other DNA sequences encoding the same CDR3. This chain joins TRBV18 and TRBJ2-7; 7 bases agree with TRBD1. The CDR3 runs 14 residues. Germline values: CDR1 KGHSH, CDR2 LQKENI. The V and J ends lost 3 bases and 2 bases, in that order; junction bases with no gene match: 4. CDR3 nucleotides: TGTGCCAGCTCACCCCGACAGGGCACCTACGAGCAGTACTTC. Amino acid sequence: CASSPRQGTYEQYF.

The rearrangement links TRBV27 to TRBJ2-1, with TRBD1 matching over 12 bases. The CDR3 covers 15 residues. V shed 6 bases, J shed 9 bases, and the junction held 9 bases outside the gene matches. The V gene's germline CDR1 is MNHEY and CDR2 SMNVEV (reference sequence). The CDR3 is CASSLGQGAWGEQFF. CDR3 coding DNA: TGTGCCAGCAGCCTGGGACAGGGGGCTTGGGGTGAGCAGTTCTTC.

The chain joins TRBV27 to TRBJ1-2, with TRBD1 identical over 9 bases. With 5 bases clipped from V and 4 bases from J, the junction kept 5 bases outside the gene matches. The CDR3 runs 14 residues. In germline, CDR1 is MNHEY, CDR2 SMNVEV (reference sequence). The CDR3 protein is CASSLQGAGYGYTF. The CDR3 DNA reads as TGTGCCAGCAGTCTACAGGGGGCTGGCTATGGCTACACCTTC.

The gene calls are TRBV10-3 and TRBJ1-1; D not resolved. The germline V and J ends were trimmed by 2 bases and 5 bases, with 6 bases remaining between them. There are 12 residues in the CDR3. CDR1 is ENHRY and CDR2 is SYGVKD in the germline V gene. The CDR3 nucleotides are TGTGCCATCAGTGAGATGAGGACTGAAGCTTTCTTT. Translated, it gives CAISEMRTEAFF.

Turning to this clone: An end of the junction differs from the germline gene, which may be a read error. The chain uses TRBV9 and TRBJ2-1; D is ambiguous. This CDR3 has 14 amino acids. Germline assignment: CDR1 SGDLS and CDR2 YYNGEE. Here the CDR3 reads CASSASSSSNEQFF. In DNA form, the CDR3 reads TGTGCCAGCAGCGCGAGTTCATCCTCCAATGAGCAGTTCTTC.

V and J are TRBV5-1 and TRBJ1-5, with D unclear. The germline V gene encodes CDR1 SGHRS and CDR2 YFSETQ. There are 15 residues in the CDR3. V was trimmed by 1 base and J by 4 bases, leaving 12 bases between them. The CDR3 DNA follows: TGCGCCAGCAGCTTGTCCGGGATAGGGAATCAGCCCCAGCATTTT. As protein: CASSLSGIGNQPQHF.

The rearrangement links TRBV6-1 to TRBJ2-2; weak D call: TRBD2 (5 bases). Germline CDR1 MNHNS, CDR2 SASEGT. The V gene lost 3 bases and the J gene lost 5 bases, with 10 bases spanning the gap. The CDR3 contains 14 residues. The CDR3 coding sequence is TGTGCCAGCAGTGAGAGGGTTAGGACCGGGGAGCTGTTTTTT. The encoded protein is CASSERVRTGELFF.

V usage is TRBV30 and J usage is TRBJ2-2, with TRBD1 identical over 7 bases. The CDR3 runs 18 residues. The trim removed 5 bases at V and 5 bases at J, leaving 20 bases unmatched. Germline CDR1 GTSNPN, CDR2 SVGIG (reference sequence). CDR3 region: CAWSPPRVGGRGTGELFF. DNA of the CDR3: TGTGCCTGGTCCCCGCCCCGCGTAGGGGGCAGAGGTACCGGGGAGCTGTTTTTT. The complete variable domain, with remaining parts taken from reference TRBV30 and TRBJ2-2, reads SQTIHQWPATLVQPVGSPLSLECTVEGTSNPNLYWYRQAAGRGLQLLFYSVGIGQISSEVPQNLSASRPQDRQFILSSKKLLLSDSGFYLCAWSPPRVGGRGTGELFFGEGSRLTVL.

The CDR3 sequence is CASSESGGLDEQFF. CDR3 sequence (DNA): TGTGCCAGCAGTGAAAGCGGGGGCTTGGATGAGCAGTTCTTC. The rearrangement joins TRBV6-4 to TRBJ2-1; 8 positions agree with TRBD2. This CDR3 contains 14 residues. V shed 3 bases, J shed 8 bases, and the junction held 6 bases outside the gene matches. Germline V CDR1 and CDR2: MRHNA, SNTAGT.

The chain carries TRBV7-8 and TRBJ1-4; TRBD1 aligns across 7 bases. Unmatched junction bases numbered 11, after V lost 5 bases and J lost 8 bases. This CDR3 is 15 amino acids long. The germline V gene has CDR1 SGHVS and CDR2 FQNEAQ. CDR3 DNA sequence: TGTGCCAGCAGCCTACTGAATAGACAGGGCGAAAAACTGTTTTTT. This sequence encodes CASSLLNRQGEKLFF. The full variable domain, rest sourced from reference TRBV7-8 and TRBJ1-4, is GAGVSQSPRYKVAKRGQDVALRCDPISGHVSLFWYQQALGQGPEFLTYFQNEAQLDKSGLPSDRFFAERPEGSVSTLKIQRTQQEDSAVYLCASSLLNRQGEKLFFGSGTQLSVL.

V and J are TRBV5-1 and TRBJ1-2; no clear D. In germline, CDR1 is SGHRS, CDR2 YFSETQ. The V and J ends lost 0 bases and 8 bases respectively, with 14 bases between them. CDR3 size: 14 residues. CDR3 DNA: TGCGCCAGCAGCTTGGACGGCTCTTCGGGGGGCTACACCTTC. It codes for CASSLDGSSGGYTF.